A single sample gave rise to the 5 T cell receptor beta chains below, sequenced in a study of PD-1 blockade in classical Hodgkin lymphoma. Autologous stem cell transplantation was followed by relapse in every patient, and brentuximab vedotin exposure varied. Sequencing was performed with immunoSEQ multiplex PCR; in TCRdb, only in-frame clones are kept and a portion is missing. Of roughly 35,000 clones detected, approximately 86% appear once; the ten largest clones hold approximately 7.6%. Sequencing used peripheral blood mononuclear cells (PBMCs), obtained before the second cycle of nivolumab. The receptors stem from a human donor with classical Hodgkin lymphoma.

This sequence joins TRBV27 and TRBJ1-4; D gene ambiguous. Trimming left V 8 bases short and J 5 bases short, with 18 bases between. The CDR3 loop spans 15 amino acids. Germline lookup yields CDR1 MNHEY and CDR2 SMNVEV (reference sequence). The CDR3 DNA reads as TGTGCCAGCGGAATTACCGGGAATTCGAATGAAAAACTGTTTTTT. This codes for CASGITGNSNEKLFF.

This rearrangement joins TRBV6-5 to TRBJ2-7; D call uncertain. CDR1 and CDR2 (germline): MNHEY, SVGAGI. This CDR3 contains 14 residues. Trimming took off 5 bases at V and 7 bases at J, with 18 bases between the two ends. The CDR3, as DNA: TGTGCCAGCAGTACCCCTAACTCCCCGAAGGAGCAGTACTTC. Its translation: CASSTPNSPKEQYF.

This clone has only one observation. The CDR3 region is CASSAGGSNTEAFF. CDR3 sequence (DNA): TGTGCCAGCAGCGCTGGGGGTTCGAACACTGAAGCTTTCTTT. The chain recombines TRBV9 with TRBJ1-1; D may be TRBD1 (5 bases). The V gene's germline CDR1 is SGDLS and CDR2 YYNGEE. The V gene lost 3 bases and the J gene lost 1 base, with 10 bases spanning the gap. The CDR3 runs to 14 residues.

The chain links TRBV5-1 to TRBJ2-5; 12 bases fit TRBD2. Trimming took 0 bases from V and 4 from J; bases not matched to a gene: 4. CDR3 length equals 16 residues. Germline V gene data show CDR1 as SGHRS and CDR2 as YFSETQ. The CDR3: CASSLEPSGRAETQYF. DNA of the CDR3: TGCGCCAGCAGCTTGGAACCTAGCGGGAGGGCAGAGACCCAGTACTTC.

The V call is TRBV6-5, the J call TRBJ2-7, with 11 bases that match TRBD2. The V segment lost 0 bases and the J segment 5 bases; nucleotides outside the gene matches: 6. Germline lookup yields CDR1 MNHEY and CDR2 SVGAGI. This CDR3 has 16 residues. CDR3 sequence reads: CASSYSALAGGHEQYF. In DNA form, the CDR3 reads TGTGCCAGCAGTTACTCCGCGCTAGCGGGAGGACACGAGCAGTACTTC.